This T cell receptor (beta chain) originates from a study of T cell clusters in autoimmune cytopenias (dated by TCRdb to about 2019). For the study in its entirety: The median TRB sequencing depth was more than 40,000 reads per sample, and the median number of distinct TRB clonotypes was around 2,500 per sample. In autoimmune cytopenia patients, peripheral blood TRB and IGH repertoires were sequenced during active disease and over treatment follow-up, together with healthy, CLL and autoimmune hepatitis controls. The goal of the study was to find out whether patients with autoimmune cytopenia have a disease-specific immune repertoire signature that could be used as a blood-based biomarker.

TRB amplification used around 250 ng of peripheral blood genomic DNA, around 40,000 genome equivalents, per sample. Broader findings and caveats from the paper: Around 3-fold more exclusive TRB clusters were observed in healthy donors than in active autoimmune hepatitis patients, consistent with an autoimmunity-wide signature. Shifts in the TRB repertoire, including less even repertoires in secondary cytopenia and CLL, were mostly a reflection of lymphoma bias and not of autoimmunity. The T cell clusters were defined in silico only, and their functional role remained to be validated experimentally. The cluster-lack signature was not seen for secondary cytopenia versus CLL, apparently masked by the dominant lymphoma-associated repertoire. A lack of physiological T cell clusters in primary autoimmune cytopenia patients was suggested by GLIPH, as 51 clusters were found to be exclusive to healthy donors versus around 17 exclusive to patients.

Multiplex PCR with a touch-down protocol amplified TRB rearrangements, with the TRB-A and TRB-B primer pools combined in a single tube. Illumina adapters and sample indices were attached to the amplicons through two consecutive PCR reactions using Phusion HS II polymerase. The amplicons were gel-purified using the NucleoSpin Gel and PCR Clean-up kit, after which quantification was performed by Qubit and quality was checked on an Agilent 2100 Bioanalyzer. Sequencing of the libraries was performed on an Illumina MiSeq with 600-cycle, single-indexed, paired-end runs. Under the source paper's analysis protocol: Alignment and assembly of TRB reads were performed with MiXCR version 2.1.12 and the default MiXCR reference library. A clone was defined by each unique CDR3 nucleotide sequence, and the analysis included only productive sequences with two or more reads. Repertoire diversity was assessed by alpha-parameterized diversity profiles (alpha 0 to 5), including Shannon (alpha 1) and Simpson (alpha 2) indices, computed with an R script. Combinatorial TRB VJ usage was calculated with the tcR package and was compared between cohorts by principal component analysis performed with ade4. GLIPH clustering of TCRbeta CDR3s was carried out on cohort pairs matched by age and read depth, and cluster frequencies were compared by Wilcoxon test. TCRdb reanalyzed the reads, keeping one entry per CDR3 protein sequence and omitting DNA. TCRdb assigned the V and J calls; the authors' analysis was not used. The data table for this sample lists around 7,800 distinct CDR3 sequences. More than 4% of the sample rests with the top ten.

Comment on this clonotype: Its specific antigen is unknown.

Including cysteine and phenylalanine, the CDR3 has 17 amino acids. No DNA is listed. For CDR1 and CDR2, the germline V gene lists LGHNA and YNFKEQ. The sequenced sample consisted of peripheral blood. The chain was built from TRBV4-2 and TRBJ2-5; TCRdb returns TRBD2, unconfirmable since there is no DNA. This sequence was found in a human donor with an autoimmune cytopenia or autoimmune hepatitis (not recorded which). The CDR3 in this case is CASSQGGTSGPQWTQYF.